Shown below are 32 T cell receptor beta chains from a single sample sequenced in a study of blood T cell repertoires in COVID-19. The assay was immunoSEQ multiplex PCR, and TCRdb's table has in-frame clones only and misses some. The table lists approximately 130,000 clones, about 75% of them singletons, with more than 15% in the top ten. The sequenced sample consisted of peripheral blood. These receptors were obtained from an elderly man with acute or convalescent COVID-19.

V and J are TRBV9 and TRBJ2-3, with TRBD1 as a possible D gene (7 bases). The V gene lost 8 bases and the J gene lost 6 bases, with 13 bases spanning the gap. Germline CDR1 is SGDLS and CDR2 is YYNGEE. This CDR3 is built from 12 residues. The CDR3, as DNA: TGTGCCAGTGCCAGGGGGGCGGATACGCAGTATTTT. Translated, it gives CASARGADTQYF.

The chain couples TRBV7-2 to TRBJ1-6, with no clear D. The CDR3 totals 13 residues. V lost 4 bases to trimming and J lost 10 bases, with 11 bases between them. Germline assignment: CDR1 SGHTA and CDR2 FQGNSA. CDR3 nucleotides: TGTGCCAGCAGCTCCCCTCCGGGGTCACCCCTCCACTTT. Translated, it gives CASSSPPGSPLHF.

This chain links TRBV7-9 with TRBJ2-3; 8 bases are shared with TRBD2. J was trimmed by 2 bases and V by 4 bases; bases with no gene match: 5. In germline, CDR1 is SEHNR, CDR2 FQNEAQ (reference sequence). The CDR3 is 15 amino acids. CDR3 protein: CASSSPTSDTDTQYF. Written as DNA, the CDR3 is TGTGCCAGCAGCTCACCGACTAGCGACACAGATACGCAGTATTTT.

The rearrangement links TRBV7-9 to TRBJ1-6; 7 positions agree with TRBD1. Germline-derived CDR1 and CDR2 are SEHNR and FQNEAQ (reference sequence). Germline trimming cut 5 bases from V and 8 bases from J; bases unmatched to any gene: 12. The CDR3 length is 16 residues. The CDR3 is CASSQQTGSYHSPLHF. The CDR3 bases are TGTGCCAGCAGCCAGCAGACAGGGTCATATCATTCACCCCTCCACTTT.

The chain links TRBV5-5 to TRBJ1-6; D call uncertain. This CDR3 region has 15 residues. CDR1 SGHKS and CDR2 YYEKEE come from the germline V gene (reference sequence). V was shortened by 1 base and J by 3 bases, with 8 bases between the two germline ends. CDR3 DNA sequence: TGTGCCAGCAGCTTGAGCCCGAACTATAATTCACCCCTCCACTTT. As protein: CASSLSPNYNSPLHF.

V and J are TRBV7-3 and TRBJ2-2; 8 bases match TRBD1. The CDR3 has 14 amino acids. Trimming at V came to 6 bases and at J to 6 bases, leaving 6 bases not matched to a gene. The germline gives CDR1 SGHTA, CDR2 FQGTGA. The CDR3 nucleotides read TGTGCCAGCAGATCCGGGACAGGACCCGGGGAGCTGTTTTTT. Its translation is CASRSGTGPGELFF. Full variable domain (remainder filled in from reference TRBV7-3 and TRBJ2-2): GAGVSQTPSNKVTEKGKYVELRCDPISGHTALYWYRQSLGQGPEFLIYFQGTGAADDSGLPNDRFFAVRPEGSVSTLKIQRTERGDSAVYLCASRSGTGPGELFFGEGSRLTVL.

This chain uses TRBV3-1 (or the pseudogene TRBV3-2) with TRBJ1-6; 10 bases line up with TRBD1. This CDR3 contains 16 residues. Per the germline V gene, CDR1 is LGHDT and CDR2 is YNNKEL (reference sequence). The V gene end was trimmed by 2 bases and the J gene end by 10 bases; junction bases not matched to a gene: 8. This CDR3 is CASSQPLDRGRSPLHF. The CDR3 DNA reads as TGTGCCAGCAGCCAACCCCTAGACAGGGGGCGATCACCCCTCCACTTT.

V and J are TRBV2 and TRBJ2-3; D possibly corresponds to TRBD2 (6 bases). CDR3 length: 16 amino acids. With 4 bases removed from V and 4 bases from J, the gap between germline ends came to 18 bases. Per germline, CDR1 SNHLY and CDR2 FYNNEI. The CDR3 DNA reads as TGTGCCAGCAGTGTTAGCGGCCTCCCGAGCCCAGATACGCAGTATTTT. Translating gives CASSVSGLPSPDTQYF.

CDR3 DNA sequence: TGTGCCGCAGGGGGACTTAACTATGGCTACACCTTC. As protein: CAAGGLNYGYTF. This chain uses TRBV10-3 with TRBJ1-2; TRBD1 aligns across 7 bases. V gave up 11 bases and J gave up 1 base; unmatched junction bases: 4. Per the germline V gene, CDR1 is ENHRY and CDR2 is SYGVKD. The CDR3 is made up of 12 amino acids.

The V and J genes are TRBV21-1 and TRBJ1-5; TRBD1 was called by the table and not checked on the DNA. TRBV21-1 is shown as a pseudogene. This CDR3 contains 16 residues. The CDR3 region is CASSPRDRVSNQPQHF. Written as DNA, the CDR3 is TGTGCCAGCAGCCCTCGGGACAGGGTGAGCAATCAGCCCCAGCATTTT.

This chain connects TRBV28 to TRBJ1-2; 9 positions match TRBD1. V was clipped by 5 bases and J by 6 bases; unmatched bases: 19. The CDR3 consists of 18 residues. Looked up from germline, CDR1 is MDHEN and CDR2 is SYDVKM. The CDR3, as DNA: TGTGCCAGCAGTCCCACAGGGGGCGCGGGTGTTTTTCGTGATGGCTACACCTTC. Translating it yields CASSPTGGAGVFRDGYTF.

V and J are TRBV5-1 and TRBJ2-3; 9 bases are a match to TRBD1. CDR1 and CDR2 from the germline V gene are SGHRS and YFSETQ. Trimming removed 2 bases from V and 0 bases from J; junction bases left unmatched: 4. This CDR3 has 16 residues. The CDR3 sequence: CASSFHRGLSTDTQYF. Here the CDR3 DNA reads TGCGCCAGCAGCTTTCACAGGGGGCTGAGCACAGATACGCAGTATTTT.

This clone appeared a few times. The rearrangement links TRBV7-8 to TRBJ1-2; D possibly corresponds to TRBD1 (5 bases). This CDR3 has 13 amino acids. The V gene's germline CDR1 is SGHVS and CDR2 FQNEAQ. The V and J ends lost 4 bases and 6 bases respectively, with 12 bases between them. The DNA for the CDR3 is TGTGCCAGCAGCTCGGCAGGGTGGGATGGCTACACCTTC. As protein: CASSSAGWDGYTF. Based on the CDR3 plus reference TRBV7-8 and TRBJ1-2, the full variable domain is GAGVSQSPRYKVAKRGQDVALRCDPISGHVSLFWYQQALGQGPEFLTYFQNEAQLDKSGLPSDRFFAERPEGSVSTLKIQRTQQEDSAVYLCASSSAGWDGYTFGSGTRLTVV.

The chain employs TRBV5-1 and TRBJ2-3, with D possibly being TRBD2 (7 bases). The CDR3 spans 16 residues. The germline V and J ends were trimmed by 0 bases and 4 bases, with 15 bases remaining between them. CDR1 is SGHRS, CDR2 YFSETQ, per germline. The CDR3 sequence is CASSLAGGGSPDTQYF. CDR3 nucleotide sequence: TGCGCCAGCAGCTTGGCCGGCGGGGGCTCGCCAGATACGCAGTATTTT.

The CDR3 bases are TGTGCCATCAGTAGACTAGCGGAGGATGGAGAGCAGTACTTC. Translation: CAISRLAEDGEQYF. The rearrangement joins TRBV10-3 to TRBJ2-7; TRBD2 aligns across 9 bases. In germline, CDR1 is ENHRY, CDR2 SYGVKD. The ends lost 5 bases at V and 7 bases at J; junction bases unmatched: 9. CDR3 length: 14 residues.

This sequence joins TRBV6-4 and TRBJ2-3; perhaps TRBD1 as D (5 bases). The CDR3 has 16 amino acids. The germline CDR1 and CDR2 sequences are MRHNA and SNTAGT. The V gene lost 8 bases and the J gene lost 2 bases, with 20 bases spanning the gap. CDR3 DNA: TGTGCCAGCGGGGCCAGGGCAGTGAAAGACACAGATACGCAGTATTTT. Amino acids: CASGARAVKDTDTQYF.

The V call is TRBV10-3, the J call TRBJ2-4, with D possibly being TRBD2 (7 bases). The V end was cut by 8 bases, the J end by 8 bases, with 10 bases between. The CDR3 spans 11 residues. Looked up from germline, CDR1 is ENHRY and CDR2 is SYGVKD. The DNA of the CDR3 is TGTGCCATCGGGGAGGGGGACATTCAGTACTTC. It is translated as CAIGEGDIQYF.

This clone was seen more than once but under ten times. The chain joins TRBV19 to TRBJ1-6, with 7 bases aligning to TRBD1. Losses at the gene ends were 3 bases for V and 9 bases for J; bases not matched to a gene: 8. Looked up from germline, CDR1 is LNHDA and CDR2 is SQIVND (reference sequence). CDR3 length: 15 amino acids. The CDR3 loop reads CASSIPGTVRSPLHF. The CDR3 DNA is TGTGCCAGTAGTATCCCTGGGACAGTACGTTCACCCCTCCACTTT.

The chain uses TRBV5-6 and TRBJ1-2, with TRBD1 matching over 7 bases. The length of the CDR3 is 13 residues. Germline V gene lookup returns CDR1 SGHDT and CDR2 YYEEEE. J lost 14 bases, V lost 5 bases, and 15 bases had no gene match. The CDR3 here is CASRPNRGGLDTF. CDR3 nucleotide sequence: TGTGCCAGCAGACCGAACAGGGGCGGGCTGGATACCTTC.

The chain carries TRBV27 and TRBJ1-2, with TRBD1 as a possible D gene (6 bases). Germline V gene sequence: CDR1 MNHEY, CDR2 SMNVEV (reference sequence). V dropped 2 bases and J dropped 5 bases, with 15 bases sitting between them. This CDR3 region has 15 residues. CDR3 loop: CASSLGGGARYGYTF. In DNA form, the CDR3 reads TGTGCCAGCAGTTTAGGGGGGGGCGCAAGATATGGCTACACCTTC.

The V gene is TRBV5-6, the J gene TRBJ1-2, with 7 nucleotides matching TRBD1. The germline V gene encodes CDR1 SGHDT and CDR2 YYEEEE. J gave up 5 bases and V 3 bases, and 7 bases lay outside the gene matches. The CDR3 length is 14 residues. The CDR3 DNA follows: TGTGCCAGCAGCTCAACCGGGACAGAGTATGGCTACACCTTC. Protein product: CASSSTGTEYGYTF.

V is TRBV30 and J is TRBJ2-7; 12 bases match TRBD1. The CDR3 has 14 amino acids. CDR1 GTSNPN and CDR2 SVGIG come from the germline V gene (reference sequence). The V and J ends lost 5 bases and 7 bases, in that order; junction bases with no gene match: 9. The DNA for the CDR3 is TGTGCCTGGTCCCGGGACAGGGGGCTTTGGGAGCAGTACTTC. This encodes CAWSRDRGLWEQYF.

CDR3 DNA sequence: TGTGCCTGGAGTGGGACAGGAAATACCTACGAGCAGTACTTC. Protein sequence: CAWSGTGNTYEQYF. V is TRBV30 and J is TRBJ2-7; 7 bases match TRBD1. CDR1 is GTSNPN and CDR2 is SVGIG in the germline V gene (reference sequence). V gave up 1 base and J gave up 2 bases; unmatched junction bases: 5. The CDR3 extends over 14 amino acids.

The table lists this clone with a few counts. The V call is TRBV6-5, the J call TRBJ2-1; the D is unclear. V gave up 4 bases and J gave up 7 bases, with 17 bases separating them. This CDR3 has 15 amino acids. From germline, CDR1 is MNHEY and CDR2 SVGAGI. CDR3 amino acids: CASSLNWALRNEQFF. For the CDR3, the DNA is TGTGCCAGCAGTTTGAATTGGGCCTTACGGAATGAGCAGTTCTTC.

The V and J genes are TRBV5-5 and TRBJ2-2; TRBD1 aligns across 10 bases. This CDR3 region has 15 residues. The V segment lost 3 bases and the J segment 5 bases; nucleotides outside the gene matches: 4. CDR1 SGHKS and CDR2 YYEKEE come from the germline V gene (reference sequence). As DNA, the CDR3 is TGTGCCAGCAGCTGGGACAGGGGATTAACCGGGGAGCTGTTTTTT. Translated: CASSWDRGLTGELFF.

The chain combines TRBV3-1 (or the pseudogene TRBV3-2) with TRBJ2-3, with no clear D. V was pared by 4 bases and J by 2 bases, with 4 bases between. CDR1 LGHDT and CDR2 YNNKEL come from the germline V gene (reference sequence). The CDR3 has 12 amino acids. In nucleotides, the CDR3 is TGTGCCAGCAGCCTCTACACAGATACGCAGTATTTT. Residues: CASSLYTDTQYF.

For the CDR3, the DNA is TGTGCCAGCAGCCAAGATGGTTCAGGGGGTCTTGGCTACACCTTC. Protein sequence: CASSQDGSGGLGYTF. The chain recombines TRBV4-2 with TRBJ1-2; 7 bases map to TRBD1. Looked up from germline, CDR1 is LGHNA and CDR2 is YNFKEQ. The V gene end was trimmed by 0 bases and the J gene end by 7 bases; junction bases not matched to a gene: 8. The CDR3 is made up of 15 amino acids.

The chain uses TRBV6-5 and TRBJ1-2; D is unclear. CDR1 is MNHEY, CDR2 SVGAGI, per germline. Trimming pared 2 bases from V and 4 bases from J, leaving 8 bases between. This CDR3 has 13 residues. CDR3 amino acids: CASSYIYGYGYTF. CDR3 coding DNA: TGTGCCAGCAGTTACATCTATGGCTATGGCTACACCTTC.

The V and J genes are TRBV5-1 and TRBJ1-5; 10 bases match TRBD1. CDR3 length equals 14 residues. Germline CDR1 reads SGHRS; CDR2 reads YFSETQ. Germline trimming cut 4 bases from V and 5 bases from J; bases unmatched to any gene: 3. The CDR3 DNA reads as TGCGCCAGCAGCCCCGGGACAGGGGATCAGCCCCAGCATTTT. It yields the protein CASSPGTGDQPQHF.

The V gene is TRBV18, the J gene TRBJ2-7; 11 bases are shared with TRBD2. V trimming: 3 bases; J trimming: 5 bases; junction bases outside the gene matches: 9. The CDR3 contains 16 residues. In germline, CDR1 is KGHSH, CDR2 LQKENI. The CDR3 loop is CASSPGVAGGLNEQYF. The CDR3 bases are TGTGCCAGCTCACCGGGAGTAGCGGGGGGGCTTAACGAGCAGTACTTC.

This clone appeared a few times. V gene TRBV13 combines with J gene TRBJ2-7; 7 bases line up with TRBD1. The V gene end was trimmed by 5 bases and the J gene end by 0 bases; junction bases not matched to a gene: 4. CDR1 is PRHDT and CDR2 is FYEKMQ in the germline V gene (reference sequence). The CDR3 runs 14 residues. Here the CDR3 reads CASSNKGASYEQYF. In nucleotides, the CDR3 is TGTGCCAGCAGCAATAAGGGGGCCTCCTACGAGCAGTACTTC.

V and J are TRBV7-8 and TRBJ1-1, with no clear D. The CDR3 totals 16 residues. Trimming removed 1 base at V and 1 base at J, with 13 bases between. Per germline, CDR1 SGHVS and CDR2 FQNEAQ. CDR3 sequence (DNA): TGTGCCAGCAGCTTAGATTCCGACACGCGGAACACTGAAGCTTTCTTT. Protein sequence: CASSLDSDTRNTEAFF.